The TCR beta chain described here comes from a study of shared clonotypes between healthy human individuals (dated by TCRdb to the early 2020s). Context from the whole study: A couple of women and a few men aged 18 to 49 years were included in the cohort. For each donor, CD4 naive and CD4 memory were each run on three plates, CD8 naive on two plates, and CD8 memory on one plate. The study deeply sequenced blood TCR repertoires of five healthy adults to estimate repertoire size and the extent of clonotype sharing between individuals. Different laboratories and diverse techniques were used to prepare libraries and sequence TCR repertoires, to increase sequencing depth and limit assay-specific biases. Each donor's leukapheresis produced roughly between about 0.9 and 9.5 billion PBMCs. The paper's findings and limits, for the study overall: Sampling was restricted to blood, and TCR repertoires in tissues likely differ from the TCR repertoires found in blood. Sharing across four donors was observed for approximately 5% of naive CD4, 3.5% of naive CD8, over 2% of memory CD4, and approximately 0.41% of memory CD8 clonotypes. Naive subsets generally had larger estimated clonotype richness than memory subsets. Pairwise subsampling led to the expectation that sequencing depth would affect the degree of clonotype sharing among donors. Rarefaction of sorted-subset datasets indicated incomplete sequencing despite the large sequencing depth. Higher generation probabilities were observed for clonotypes shared by all four sorted-subset donors than for non-shared clonotypes. Because the study included only a small number of donors, the genetic and exposure-history diversity represented was limited.

There are 16 amino acids in the CDR3, from cysteine to phenylalanine inclusive. Solely the CDR3 DNA is kept, with 48 bases framed from the first base. Trimming takes 2 bases from V and 2 bases from J, and the germline ends sit 17 bases apart. CDR1 SGDLS and CDR2 YYNGEE are derived from the germline V gene. Using the deep immunoSEQ assay, multiplex PCR amplified TCR CDR3 regions from genomic DNA. Extracted genomic DNA from each cell subset was distributed evenly across all wells of several immunoSEQ 96-well plates, and each plate was treated as a replicate. For sorted subsets, each replicate PCR was loaded with about 200 ng genomic DNA, equivalent to some 27,000 T cell genomes. The purified libraries were quantified using a Qubit 3.0 fluorometer, sized with a Bioanalyzer 2100, and then quantified again using the KAPA Library Quantification kit. Every immunoSEQ 96-well plate was sequenced on a separate single-read 150-cycle Illumina NextSeq 550 flow cell. The original pipeline was this. Because only junctional sequences without quality scores were contained in the immunoSEQ output, filtering matching that applied to full-length reads could not be performed. Sequences were annotated with PyIR, a Python wrapper for IgBLAST v1.9, and V/J genes and CDR3 were assigned using IMGT germline references. Any read was removed if the V/J assignment was weak (E-value above 1e-6), the CDR3 was missing, or the read contained stop codons, out-of-frame junctions, or ambiguous translated residues. V3J clonotypes were defined by identical inferred V gene, J gene, and CDR3 amino acid sequence. Percentage overlap between repertoires was computed as shared unique clonotypes divided by the size of the smaller repertoire. Three approaches were used to assess repertoire richness: RTK rarefaction, the Chao1 estimator, and Recon v2.1 estimates of unobserved clonotypes. Generation probabilities for all TCRbeta clonotypes obtained by the gDNA method from a handful of donors were computed using OLGA. The clones in this table, taken by TCRdb from immuneACCESS, are in-frame only. Not every clone is retained; where verified, under half of the shortfall comes from an unresolved V gene, and the cause of the rest is unknown. That table is the source of V, J and clone size, and D and trimming were worked out from the DNA. This sample is represented by some 2,000,000 clones; approximately 96% of them were singletons. The ten largest clones capture more than 0.1% of the sample.

Healthy HIV-negative adults with no recently reported acute infections or vaccinations were included as donors. All donors were Caucasian adults living in Nashville, Tennessee, USA. Magnetic negative selection was used to enrich CD4+ T cells, after which naive cells were positively selected on CD45RA and the negative fraction became the memory subset. After blood collection by leukapheresis, PBMCs were isolated using Ficoll-Histopaque density gradient centrifugation and then cryopreserved in the vapor phase of liquid nitrogen. Purity and quantity of every magnetically sorted T cell population were checked by analytical flow cytometry. Genomic DNA was isolated from every sorted fraction and measured by UV absorbance on a Nanodrop 2000c. Comments on this clone: The clone's antigen remains unknown. Per-nucleotide qualities are absent, and no much larger clonotype sits a single base away.

Specimen: naive CD4+ T cells sorted from blood. What the cell subset or site label conveys for this sample: CD45RA+ positively selected. The sequence links TRBV9 to TRBJ2-7; 6 matching bases give a weak D call of TRBD1. The clonotype comes from a man younger than 30 in good health. The nucleotide sequence is given as TGTGCCAGCAGCGTGGGGGCCGAGGACAACCCCTACGAGCAGTACTTC. This encodes CASSVGAEDNPYEQYF.